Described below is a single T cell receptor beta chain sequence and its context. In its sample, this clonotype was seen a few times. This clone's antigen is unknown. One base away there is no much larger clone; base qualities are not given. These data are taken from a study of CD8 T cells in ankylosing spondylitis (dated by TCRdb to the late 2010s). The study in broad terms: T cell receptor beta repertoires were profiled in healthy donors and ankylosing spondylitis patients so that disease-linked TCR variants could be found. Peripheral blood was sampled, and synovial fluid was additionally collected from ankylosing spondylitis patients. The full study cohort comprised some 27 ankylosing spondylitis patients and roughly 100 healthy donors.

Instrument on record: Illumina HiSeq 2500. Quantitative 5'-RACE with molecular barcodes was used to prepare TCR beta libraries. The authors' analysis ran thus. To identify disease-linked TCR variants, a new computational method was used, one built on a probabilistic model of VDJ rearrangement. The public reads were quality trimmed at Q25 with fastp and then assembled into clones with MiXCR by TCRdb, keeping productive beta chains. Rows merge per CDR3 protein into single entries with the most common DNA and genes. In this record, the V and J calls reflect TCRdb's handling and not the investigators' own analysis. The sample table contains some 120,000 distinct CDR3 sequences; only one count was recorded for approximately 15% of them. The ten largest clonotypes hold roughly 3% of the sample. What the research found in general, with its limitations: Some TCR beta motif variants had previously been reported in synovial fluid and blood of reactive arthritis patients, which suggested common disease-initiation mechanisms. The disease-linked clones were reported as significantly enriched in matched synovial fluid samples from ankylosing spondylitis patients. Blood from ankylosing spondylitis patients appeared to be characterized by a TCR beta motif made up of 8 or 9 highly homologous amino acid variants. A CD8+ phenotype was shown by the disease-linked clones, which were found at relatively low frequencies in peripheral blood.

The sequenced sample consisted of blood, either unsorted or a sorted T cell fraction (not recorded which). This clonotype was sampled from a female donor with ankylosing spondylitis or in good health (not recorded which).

The nucleotide sequence is TGCAGTGCTCGAGGGGGTTTTAGCGGGGGAGATACGCAGTATTTT. Translated, it gives CSARGGFSGGDTQYF. The chain is made from TRBV20-1 and TRBJ2-3; TRBD2 matches 9 bases in the middle. The germline V gene (reference sequence) specifies DFQATT as CDR1 and SNEGSKA as CDR2. The CDR3 numbers 15 residues from cysteine through phenylalanine. The kept DNA is CDR3 alone, 45 bases in frame from the first base. Trimming takes 5 bases off V and 5 bases off J; junction bases not matched to a gene: 11.